This TCR beta chain stems from a study of T-cell memory formation after mild COVID-19. Study background: Clusters of TCRs were largely donor specific. Findings and limits, study-wide: Some clones that responded turned up in pre-infection memory, which suggests that cross-reactive memory joined in.

TCRdb re-derived calls from the 5' RACE reads in MiXCR, one entry per CDR3 protein. The table has 360,000 or so distinct CDR3 sequences, around 30% seen once. The table lists this clonotype with a few counts. Its matching antigen is unknown. CDR3 length: 14 amino acids. V trimming: 0 bases; J trimming: 6 bases; junction bases outside the gene matches: 3. Germline CDR1 reads LGHNA; CDR2 reads YNFKEQ. The chain couples TRBV4-2 to TRBJ2-3; 7 bases are a match to TRBD2. Sequencing input: PBMCs or a T cell subset sorted from them (not recorded which). This receptor was obtained from an adult woman who had mild COVID-19 (a few samples of this study predate the infection). Cell type and time point are not known. CDR3 sequence reads: CASSQDELADTQYF. The CDR3 nucleotides read TGTGCCAGCAGCCAAGATGAACTAGCGGATACGCAGTATTTT.